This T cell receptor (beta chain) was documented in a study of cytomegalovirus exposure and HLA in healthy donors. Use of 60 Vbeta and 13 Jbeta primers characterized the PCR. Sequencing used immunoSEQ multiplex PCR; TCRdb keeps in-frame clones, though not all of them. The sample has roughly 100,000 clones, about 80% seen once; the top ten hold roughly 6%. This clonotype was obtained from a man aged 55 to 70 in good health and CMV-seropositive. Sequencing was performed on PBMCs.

CDR3 amino acids: CASSLGGLAGGYNEQFF. In nucleotides, the CDR3 is TGTGCCAGCAGCTTAGGGGGACTAGCGGGGGGGTACAATGAGCAGTTCTTC. This chain uses TRBV7-2 with TRBJ2-1; TRBD2 aligns across 16 bases. The CDR3 has 17 residues. V lost 1 base to trimming and J lost 4 bases; unmatched junction nucleotides: 1. Germline CDR1 SGHTA, CDR2 FQGNSA. Using reference TRBV7-2 and TRBJ2-1 for the parts outside the CDR3, the full variable domain is GAGVSQSPSNKVTEKGKDVELRCDPISGHTALYWYRQSLGQGLEFLIYFQGNSAPDKSGLPSDRFSAERTGGSVSTLTIQRTQQEDSAVYLCASSLGGLAGGYNEQFFGPGTRLTVL.